This T cell receptor beta chain comes out of a study of cytomegalovirus exposure and HLA in healthy donors. Regarding the study as a whole: From TCR beta sequences, most subjects' HLA-A and HLA-B alleles were reportedly predicted accurately. Among TCR beta chains, those listed as cytomegalovirus-associated numbered some 170.

This PCR relied on a set of 60 Vbeta primers and 13 Jbeta primers. The table came from immunoSEQ multiplex PCR; TCRdb's copy has only in-frame clones and leaves some out. The table shows roughly 120,000 clones, with under 85% occurring only once. With respect to this clone: Its antigen is undetermined.

The CDR3 is 12 residues long. V was cut by 6 bases and J by 5 bases, with 10 bases left in between. CDR1 is LNHDA, CDR2 SQIVND, per germline (reference sequence). This TCR derives from a middle-aged woman in good health and CMV-seropositive. Source material: PBMCs. This chain joins TRBV19 and TRBJ1-1; the D is unclear. CDR3 nucleotide sequence: TGTGCCAGTAGCGAACTAGGGACTGAAGCTTTCTTT. This gives the protein CASSELGTEAFF.